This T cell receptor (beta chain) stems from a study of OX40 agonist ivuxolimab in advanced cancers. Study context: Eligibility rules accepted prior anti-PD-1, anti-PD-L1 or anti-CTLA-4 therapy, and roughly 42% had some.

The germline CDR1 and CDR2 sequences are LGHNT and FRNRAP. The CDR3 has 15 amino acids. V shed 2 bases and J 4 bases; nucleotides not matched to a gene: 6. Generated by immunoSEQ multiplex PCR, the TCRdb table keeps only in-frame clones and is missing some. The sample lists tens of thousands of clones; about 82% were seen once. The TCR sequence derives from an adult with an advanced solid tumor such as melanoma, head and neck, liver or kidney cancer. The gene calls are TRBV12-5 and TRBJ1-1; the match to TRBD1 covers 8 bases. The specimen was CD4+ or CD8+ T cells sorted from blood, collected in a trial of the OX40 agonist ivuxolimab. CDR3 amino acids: CASGLIQGAGTEAFF. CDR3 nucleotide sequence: TGTGCTAGTGGTTTGATTCAGGGGGCGGGCACTGAAGCTTTCTTT.